This TCR beta chain was sequenced in a study of beta chain features in type 1 diabetes. Findings of the study overall: Type 1 diabetes patients had moderately but significantly shorter TCRB CDR3s in all four CD4+ subsets. VDJ junctions from patients with type 1 diabetes contained fewer insertions and more deletions.

Purity above 95% was achieved in all sorted populations. The CDR3 has 15 residues. Germline assignment: CDR1 LNHDA and CDR2 SQIVND (reference sequence). V was clipped by 5 bases and J by 10 bases, with 18 bases between them. Concerning this clone: Its antigen is still unknown.

The authors reverse transcribed all of the isolated RNA, so sequencing captured expressed TCRB transcripts. Sequencing used immunoSEQ multiplex PCR; TCRdb keeps in-frame clones, though not all of them. The table records hundreds of thousands of clones, 13% of them present only once. Sequencing input: naive CD4+ T cells from blood. The sequence was obtained from a man aged 18 to 29 with type 1 diabetes. The chain links TRBV19 to TRBJ1-6; TRBD1 is a possible D gene (5 bases). The CDR3 DNA sequence: TGTGCCAGTAGTCCGGGGGTTATGGGCTACTCACCCCTCCACTTT. Translating it yields CASSPGVMGYSPLHF.